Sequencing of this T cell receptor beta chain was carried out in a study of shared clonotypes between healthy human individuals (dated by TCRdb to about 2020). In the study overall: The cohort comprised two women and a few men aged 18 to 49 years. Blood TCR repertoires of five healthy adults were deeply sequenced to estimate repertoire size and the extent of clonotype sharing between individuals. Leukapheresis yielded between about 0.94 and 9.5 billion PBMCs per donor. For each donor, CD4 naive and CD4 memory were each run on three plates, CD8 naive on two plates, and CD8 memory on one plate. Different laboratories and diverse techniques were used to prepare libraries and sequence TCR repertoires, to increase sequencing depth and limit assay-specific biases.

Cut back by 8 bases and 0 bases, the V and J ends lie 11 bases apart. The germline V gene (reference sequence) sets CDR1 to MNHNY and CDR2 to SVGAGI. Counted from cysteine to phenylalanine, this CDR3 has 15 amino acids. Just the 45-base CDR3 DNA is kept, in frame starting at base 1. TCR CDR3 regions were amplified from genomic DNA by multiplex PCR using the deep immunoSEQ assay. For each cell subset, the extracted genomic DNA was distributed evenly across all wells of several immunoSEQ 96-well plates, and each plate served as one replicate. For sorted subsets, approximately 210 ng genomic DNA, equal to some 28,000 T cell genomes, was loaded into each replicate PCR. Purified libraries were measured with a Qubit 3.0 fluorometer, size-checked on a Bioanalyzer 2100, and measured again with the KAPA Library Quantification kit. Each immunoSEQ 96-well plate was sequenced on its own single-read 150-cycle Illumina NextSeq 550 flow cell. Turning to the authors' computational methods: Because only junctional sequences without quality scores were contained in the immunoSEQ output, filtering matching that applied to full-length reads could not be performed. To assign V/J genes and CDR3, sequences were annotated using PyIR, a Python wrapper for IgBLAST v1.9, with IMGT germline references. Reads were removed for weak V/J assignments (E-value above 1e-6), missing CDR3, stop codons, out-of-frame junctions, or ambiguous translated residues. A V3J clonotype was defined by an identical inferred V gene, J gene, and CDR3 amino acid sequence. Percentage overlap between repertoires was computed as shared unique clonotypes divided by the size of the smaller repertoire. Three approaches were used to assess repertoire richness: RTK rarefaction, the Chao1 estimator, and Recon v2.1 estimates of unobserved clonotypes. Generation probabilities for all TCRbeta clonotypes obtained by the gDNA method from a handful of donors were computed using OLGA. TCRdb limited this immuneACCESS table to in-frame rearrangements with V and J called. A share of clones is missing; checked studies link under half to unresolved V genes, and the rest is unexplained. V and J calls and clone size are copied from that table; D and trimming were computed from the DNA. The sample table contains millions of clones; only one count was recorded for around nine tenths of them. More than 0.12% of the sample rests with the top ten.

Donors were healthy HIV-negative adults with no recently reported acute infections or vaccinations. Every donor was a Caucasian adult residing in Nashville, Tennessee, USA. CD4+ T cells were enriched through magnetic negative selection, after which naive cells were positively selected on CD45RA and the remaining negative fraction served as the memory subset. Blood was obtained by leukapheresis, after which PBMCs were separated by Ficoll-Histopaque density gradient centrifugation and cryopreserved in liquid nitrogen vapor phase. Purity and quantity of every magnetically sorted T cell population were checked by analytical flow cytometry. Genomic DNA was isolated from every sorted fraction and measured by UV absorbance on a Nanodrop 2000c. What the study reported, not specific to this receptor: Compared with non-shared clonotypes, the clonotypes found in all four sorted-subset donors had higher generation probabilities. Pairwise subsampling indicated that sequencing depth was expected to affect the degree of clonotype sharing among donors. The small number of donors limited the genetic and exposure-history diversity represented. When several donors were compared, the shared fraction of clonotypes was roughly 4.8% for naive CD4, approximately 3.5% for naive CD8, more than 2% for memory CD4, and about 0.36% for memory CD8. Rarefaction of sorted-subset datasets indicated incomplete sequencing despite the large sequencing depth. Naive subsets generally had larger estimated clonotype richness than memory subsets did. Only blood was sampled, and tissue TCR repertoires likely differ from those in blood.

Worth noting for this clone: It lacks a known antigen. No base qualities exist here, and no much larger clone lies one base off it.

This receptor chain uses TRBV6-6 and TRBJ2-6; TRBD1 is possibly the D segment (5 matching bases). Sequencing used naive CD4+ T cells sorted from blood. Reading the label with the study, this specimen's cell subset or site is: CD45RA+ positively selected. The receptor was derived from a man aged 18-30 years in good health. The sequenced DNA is TGTGCCAGCCAGAGACAGTACTCTGGGGCCAACGTCCTGACTTTC. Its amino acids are CASQRQYSGANVLTF.